A single sample gave rise to the 16 T cell receptor beta chains below, sequenced in a study of blood T cell repertoires in COVID-19. The assay was immunoSEQ multiplex PCR, and TCRdb's table has in-frame clones only and misses some. This sample has approximately 500,000 clones, with 80% to 90% found just once. Sequenced input: peripheral blood. All receptors come from a human donor in a cohort sampled during active COVID-19.

V is TRBV12-3 or TRBV12-4 and J is TRBJ1-2; 8 bases agree with TRBD1. V dropped 3 bases and J dropped 8; count of bases not matched to a gene: 5. The CDR3 covers 13 residues. For the CDR3, the DNA is TGTGCCAGCAGTTTGACAGGGGTGGAGGGCTACACCTTC. Protein: CASSLTGVEGYTF.

The rearrangement links TRBV5-4 to TRBJ2-1; 10 positions agree with TRBD1. CDR3 length: 16 residues. Germline assignment: CDR1 SGHNT and CDR2 YYREEE (reference sequence). V lost 5 bases to trimming and J lost 7 bases; unmatched junction nucleotides: 12. The CDR3 DNA follows: TGTGCCAGCAGTTCCGAGGGACAGGGGCCACGGAATGAGCAGTTCTTC. Protein product: CASSSEGQGPRNEQFF.

The chain has TRBV2 and TRBJ2-2; 16 nucleotides align to TRBD2. Looked up from germline, CDR1 is SNHLY and CDR2 is FYNNEI. V shed 5 bases, J shed 5 bases, and the junction held 8 bases outside the gene matches. The CDR3 has 18 residues. CDR3 coding DNA: TGTGCCAGCAGTCACTCCGGGACTAGCGGGGGGGAAACCGGGGAGCTGTTTTTT. Amino acids: CASSHSGTSGGETGELFF.

The gene calls are TRBV29-1 and TRBJ1-1, with D possibly TRBD1 on 6 matching bases. Between the trimmed V and J ends, which lost 7 bases and 4 bases, there was a span of 16 bases. The germline CDR1 and CDR2 sequences are SQVTM and ANQGSEA. The CDR3 is 13 amino acids. In nucleotides, the CDR3 is TGCAGCGCTGATATTAGGACAGTCACTGAAGCTTTCTTT. Translating it yields CSADIRTVTEAFF.

The rearrangement joins TRBV2 to TRBJ2-7, with D possibly being TRBD1 (6 bases). Germline assignment: CDR1 SNHLY and CDR2 FYNNEI. The CDR3 covers 12 residues. V lost 4 bases, J lost 10 bases, and 14 bases lay in between. CDR3 sequence: CASSGLGAFQYF. The CDR3 DNA reads TGTGCCAGCAGTGGGTTGGGGGCCTTCCAGTACTTC.

The chain links TRBV19 to TRBJ2-1; D gene ambiguous. Germline CDR1 and CDR2: LNHDA and SQIVND (reference sequence). This CDR3 has 15 amino acids. The V and J ends lost 3 bases and 0 bases respectively, with 9 bases between them. The CDR3 DNA sequence: TGTGCCAGTAGTATCAGCGCGAGCTCCTACAATGAGCAGTTCTTC. Its protein is CASSISASSYNEQFF.

The chain employs TRBV30 and TRBJ2-2; 14 nucleotides agree with TRBD2. Trimming cost V 4 bases and J 4 bases; bases outside gene matches: 11. Per the germline V gene, CDR1 is GTSNPN and CDR2 is SVGIG (reference sequence). The length of the CDR3 is 18 residues. For the CDR3, the DNA is TGTGCCTGGACCACGGGACTAGCGGGAGATGGGTTCACCGGGGAGCTGTTTTTT. It is translated as CAWTTGLAGDGFTGELFF.

This clone was detected once. The V and J genes are TRBV14 and TRBJ2-2; 9 bases line up with TRBD2. The germline gives CDR1 SGHDN, CDR2 FVKESK. The CDR3 runs to 18 residues. V lost 1 base, J lost 2 bases, and 8 bases stayed unmatched. In DNA, the CDR3 is TGTGCCAGCAGCCAAGGCGAACGGCGGGGGGGTAACACCGGGGAGCTGTTTTTT. It is translated as CASSQGERRGGNTGELFF.

This clone has just one count. The CDR3 coding sequence is TGTGCCAGCAGCCAAGATTTGCTAGCGGGAGGAGGGGCCTTTGACGAGCAGTACTTC. The encoded protein is CASSQDLLAGGGAFDEQYF. V and J are TRBV3-1 (or the pseudogene TRBV3-2) and TRBJ2-7, with 11 bases aligning to TRBD2. With 0 bases clipped from V and 5 bases from J, the junction kept 15 bases outside the gene matches. This CDR3 is 19 amino acids long. Germline V gene data show CDR1 as LGHDT and CDR2 as YNNKEL (reference sequence).

This chain links TRBV4-3 with TRBJ1-5, with a weak D call TRBD1 (5 bases). Per germline, CDR1 LGHNA and CDR2 YSLEER. Trimming removed 0 bases at V and 1 base at J, with 13 bases between. The CDR3 covers 17 residues. For the CDR3, the DNA is TGCGCCAGCAGCCAAGAATGGGGCCCTTGGAGCAATCAGCCCCAGCATTTT. Residues: CASSQEWGPWSNQPQHF.

The genes are TRBV5-1 and TRBJ1-2; possibly TRBD1 for D (5 bases). Between the trimmed V and J ends, which lost 7 bases and 8 bases, there was a span of 12 bases. Germline CDR1 reads SGHRS; CDR2 reads YFSETQ. The CDR3 covers 11 residues. The chain's CDR3 is CASDGGDGYTF. The CDR3 DNA reads as TGCGCCAGCGATGGGGGGGACGGCTACACCTTC.

The chain couples TRBV25-1 to TRBJ2-7; TRBD1 might be the D (6 bases). This CDR3 contains 16 residues. The V end lost 5 bases, the J end lost 0 bases, and 17 bases lay between the germline ends. In germline, CDR1 is MGHDK, CDR2 SYGVNS. The CDR3 DNA follows: TGTGCCAGCAGTAACCTGGACAGAGTAAGCTCCTACGAGCAGTACTTC. Amino acids: CASSNLDRVSSYEQYF.

This rearrangement joins TRBV5-1 to TRBJ2-1; 8 bases are a match to TRBD2. V was pared by 7 bases and J by 9 bases, with 15 bases of the junction left unmatched. This CDR3 comprises 15 residues. Germline values: CDR1 SGHRS, CDR2 YFSETQ. The CDR3 nucleotides read TGCGCCAGCCACTCCGGGACTAGGAGAGTAGGTGAGCAGTTCTTC. It specifies CASHSGTRRVGEQFF. The complete variable domain, with remaining parts taken from reference TRBV5-1 and TRBJ2-1, reads KAGVTQTPRYLIKTRGQQVTLSCSPISGHRSVSWYQQTPGQGLQFLFEYFSETQRNKGNFPGRFSGRQFSNSRSEMNVSTLELGDSALYLCASHSGTRRVGEQFFGPGTRLTVL.

The chain has TRBV5-1 and TRBJ2-5; D gene unclear. The CDR3 has 14 residues. CDR1 SGHRS and CDR2 YFSETQ come from the germline V gene. V was trimmed by 1 base and J by 2 bases, leaving 9 bases between them. CDR3 in amino acids: CASSLFSTQETQYF. The CDR3 region has the DNA TGCGCCAGCAGCTTGTTTAGCACTCAAGAGACCCAGTACTTC.

The chain links TRBV6-1 to TRBJ1-6; D possibly corresponds to TRBD1 (6 bases). Germline V gene data show CDR1 as MNHNS and CDR2 as SASEGT. The CDR3 length is 14 residues. V was shortened by 1 base and J by 9 bases, with 10 bases between the two germline ends. The CDR3: CASSEGGGLSPLHF. CDR3 nucleotide sequence: TGTGCCAGCAGTGAAGGGGGGGGGCTTTCACCCCTCCACTTT.

The chain is built from TRBV9 and TRBJ2-1; TRBD1 is a possible D gene (6 bases). The CDR3 totals 17 residues. With 0 bases removed from V and 1 base from J, the gap between germline ends came to 14 bases. Germline V gives CDR1 SGDLS, CDR2 YYNGEE. CDR3 in amino acids: CASSVVGGEGSYNEQFF. DNA of the CDR3: TGTGCCAGCAGCGTAGTAGGGGGAGAGGGTTCCTACAATGAGCAGTTCTTC. The entire variable domain, with the rest obtained from reference TRBV9 and TRBJ2-1, is as follows: DSGVTQTPKHLITATGQRVTLRCSPRSGDLSVYWYQQSLDQGLQFLIQYYNGEERAKGNILERFSAQQFPDLHSELNLSSLELGDSALYFCASSVVGGEGSYNEQFFGPGTRLTVL.